The 4 T cell receptor beta chains given below trace back to one sample, sequenced in a study of T cells in Graves' hyperthyroidism and ophthalmopathy. Using RNA transcripts as the source, TCR beta CDR3 regions were amplified. TCR CDR3 underwent first-round RT-PCR with the HTBI primer set. TCRdb analysed the multiplex PCR reads with MiXCR anew, one entry per CDR3 protein. Among around 250,000 distinct CDR3 sequences listed, approximately 25% were seen once. Input material: blood. The receptors here all came from a woman in her 40s with Graves' ophthalmopathy.

Many counts were recorded for this clonotype. The rearrangement links TRBV11-1 to TRBJ2-5; the match to TRBD2 covers 7 bases. V was pared by 2 bases and J by 4 bases, with 10 bases of the junction left unmatched. Germline V gene lookup returns CDR1 SGHAT and CDR2 FQDESV (reference sequence). The CDR3 consists of 16 residues. The DNA for the CDR3 is TGTGCCAGCAGCTTATCGGCGGGGGTTCTACGAGAGACCCAGTACTTC. Its protein product is CASSLSAGVLRETQYF.

The sample holds many counts of this clonotype. The chain recombines TRBV28 with TRBJ2-6; the D gene is possibly TRBD1 (6 bases). V shed 5 bases and J shed 0 bases, with 17 bases lying between them. This CDR3 is built from 18 residues. CDR1 and CDR2 (germline): MDHEN, SYDVKM. The CDR3 DNA is TGTGCCAGCAGTCCCCAGGGGCCATCCCTCTCTGGGGCCAACGTCCTGACTTTC. Protein product: CASSPQGPSLSGANVLTF.

CDR3 DNA: TGTGCCAGCACCCCAACGAACACTGAAGCTTTCTTT. Translated, it gives CASTPTNTEAFF. This chain connects TRBV2 to TRBJ1-1; no clear D gene. Trimming left V 7 bases short and J 1 base short, with 7 bases between. The CDR3 has 12 residues. CDR1 SNHLY and CDR2 FYNNEI come from the germline V gene.

This clonotype has at least ten counts. Here the CDR3 DNA reads TGCGCCAGCAGCCAAGAAGTAGGGGAGCAGTACTTC. Protein product: CASSQEVGEQYF. This sequence joins TRBV4-1 and TRBJ2-7; no clear D. CDR1 and CDR2 (germline): MGHRA, YSYEKL. CDR3 size: 12 residues. The V and J ends lost 0 bases and 7 bases respectively, with 7 bases between them.